A selection of T cell receptor beta chains follows, all from one sample in a study of shared clonotypes between healthy human individuals. Some clones are missing from TCRdb's copy, which holds only in-frame ones; the method was immunoSEQ multiplex PCR. The data hold hundreds of thousands of clones, with roughly 98% observed a single time. Input material: naive CD8+ T cells sorted from blood. These receptor sequences come from a man aged 25-45 years in good health. CDR3s include the opening cysteine and the closing phenylalanine or tryptophan. The order of the fields is V gene, clone size, J gene, D gene, CDR3 DNA, CDR3 protein. The D gene is left open where the match is weak. Only some rows state a clone size, as once, few, many or a class for expanded clones.

TRBV15,-,TRBJ1-5,-,TGTGCCACCAGCAGACGAGAGCCGCCTTATCAGCCCCAGCATTTT,CATSRREPPYQPQHF
TRBV5-8,-,TRBJ1-1,TRBD1,TGTGCCAGCAGCTTGTTGTGGACAGGGGTTTTGTACACTGAAGCTTTCTTT,CASSLLWTGVLYTEAFF
TRBV7-8,once,TRBJ1-3,-,TGTGCCAGCAGCTTAGTCCCGTTTCGACCAGCCTCATCTGGAAACACCATATATTTT,CASSLVPFRPASSGNTIYF
TRBV7-7,-,TRBJ2-7,TRBD1,TGTGCTAGCAGTGCCACAGGGGGTCGCGAGCAGTACTTC,CASSATGGREQYF
TRBV7-7,-,TRBJ1-2,TRBD1,TGTGCCAGCAGCCCAGACCCGGCAGGGGGTTTAACGGAAGGCTACACCTTC,CASSPDPAGGLTEGYTF
TRBV7-9,-,TRBJ2-1,-,TGTGCCAGCAGCTTACTTGAGGTCTACAGGAATGAGCAGTTCTTC,CASSLLEVYRNEQFF
TRBV5-1,-,TRBJ2-2,TRBD2,TGCGCCACCAGCCCATTAGGAGGAGCGGGAGTTGTTACCGGGGAGCTGTTTTTT,CATSPLGGAGVVTGELFF
TRBV7-9,-,TRBJ2-7,TRBD1,TGTGCCAGCAGCCCGACAGGGGGCTACGAGCAGTACTTC,CASSPTGGYEQYF
TRBV18,-,TRBJ2-5,TRBD2,TGTGCCAGCTCACCACCCGGGACTAGCGGGGTAGAGACCCAGTACTTC,CASSPPGTSGVETQYF
TRBV11-2,-,TRBJ2-1,-,TGTGCCAGCAGCTTAGATCTCTCTTTGGTGAATGAGCAGTTCTTC,CASSLDLSLVNEQFF
TRBV11-2,-,TRBJ2-1,TRBD2,TGTGCCAGCAGCTTCGGTCGTCTAGCGGGAACCCTCAATGAGCAGTTCTTC,CASSFGRLAGTLNEQFF
TRBV11-2,once,TRBJ2-2,-,TGTGCCAGCAGCCGAGGGCCCCGCCCCACTCCGAACACCGGGGAGCTGTTTTTT,CASSRGPRPTPNTGELFF
TRBV5-4,-,TRBJ1-4,-,TGTGCCAGCAGCCCGGGGGGGGTTGCAGCTAATGAAAAACTGTTTTTT,CASSPGGVAANEKLFF
TRBV4-1,-,TRBJ2-7,-,TGCGCCAGCAGCCAAGAAAGGGGGGAGCACTACGAGCAGTACTTC,CASSQERGEHYEQYF
TRBV4-2,once,TRBJ2-5,TRBD1,TGTGCCAGCAGCCACTACTCGGGCAGGGGGCTTGGGGAGACCCAGTACTTC,CASSHYSGRGLGETQYF
TRBV20-1,-,TRBJ2-5,-,TGCAGTGCCCCCATGGCGACCCAGTACTTC,CSAPMATQYF